This T cell receptor (beta chain) was recorded in a study of T cell clonotyping in hematopoietic cell transplantation. The method was immunoSEQ multiplex PCR; TCRdb's version includes in-frame clones alone and lacks a portion of them. The sample yields roughly 40,000 clones, around 96% seen once. This clone was seen a handful of times. Antigen specificity is unknown. Notes on the study in general: At the given depth, recipient repertoires were over 97% de novo clonotypes. No sorting was done, leaving CD4 and CD8 contributions mixed. Graft donor and pretransplant recipient Inverse Simpson Index values predicted broader posttransplant TCR diversity. Recipient TCR diversity dropped after transplant; expanded clonotypes rose from day 30 to 180.

Trimming left V 7 bases short and J 8 bases short, with 23 bases between. This CDR3 is built from 15 residues. Germline V lookup: CDR1 SGHAT, CDR2 FQNNGV. The V gene is TRBV11-2, the J gene TRBJ1-2; no firm D call. What was sequenced was peripheral blood mononuclear cells. The sequence was obtained from a man under 40 in good health. Some clones in this sample may be carry-over from other donors' samples. CDR3 in amino acids: CASTPRPEGRQGYTF. In nucleotides, the CDR3 is TGTGCCAGCACCCCGCGGCCCGAGGGCCGGCAAGGCTACACCTTC.